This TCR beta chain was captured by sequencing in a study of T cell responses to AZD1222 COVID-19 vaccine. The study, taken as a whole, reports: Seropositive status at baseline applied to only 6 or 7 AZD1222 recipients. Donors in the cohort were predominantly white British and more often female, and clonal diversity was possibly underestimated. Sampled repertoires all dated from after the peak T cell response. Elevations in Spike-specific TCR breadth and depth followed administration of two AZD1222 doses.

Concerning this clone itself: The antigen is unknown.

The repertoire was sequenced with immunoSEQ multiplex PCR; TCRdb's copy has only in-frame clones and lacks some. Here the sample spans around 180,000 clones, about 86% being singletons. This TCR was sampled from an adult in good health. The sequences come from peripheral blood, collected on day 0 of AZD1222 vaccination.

The chain's CDR3 is CASSVRQETQYF. The CDR3 DNA reads as TGCGCCAGCAGTGTTAGACAAGAGACCCAGTACTTC. This chain connects TRBV10-2 to TRBJ2-5; D is unresolved. V was pared by 4 bases and J by 2 bases, with 5 bases between. The CDR3 is made up of 12 amino acids. Germline V gives CDR1 WSHSY, CDR2 SAAADI.